A selection of T cell receptor beta chains follows, all from one sample in a study of vaccination effects on CD4 cells after COVID-19. TCRdb keeps only in-frame clones here, not all; method: immunoSEQ multiplex PCR. The sample yields some 15,000 clones, around 70% seen once. Antigens for these TCRs are unknown. Material: CD4+ T cells from PBMCs cultured with SARS-CoV-2 spike peptides, obtained after COVID-19 vaccination. The receptors were sampled from a human donor who received a COVID-19 vaccine. Both conserved end residues are part of each CDR3. The D gene is left open where the match is weak. The listing skips clone size in some rows; elsewhere it reads once, few, many or a size class.

abundance: NA; v_gene: TRBV6-1; d_gene: NA; j_gene: TRBJ1-4; CDR3nt: TGTGCCAGCAGTGAAGTTTCGCCTTCTAATGAAAAACTGTTTTTT; CDR3aa: CASSEVSPSNEKLFF
abundance: NA; v_gene: TRBV5-6; d_gene: TRBD1; j_gene: TRBJ1-2; CDR3nt: TGTGCCAGCAGCCAGAGACAGGGTGACGGCTACACCTTC; CDR3aa: CASSQRQGDGYTF
abundance: NA; v_gene: TRBV5-1; d_gene: TRBD2; j_gene: TRBJ2-1; CDR3nt: TGCGCCAGCAGCTTCCCGGGACTAGCGGGAGTTAGGCGCAATGAGCAGTTCTTC; CDR3aa: CASSFPGLAGVRRNEQFF
abundance: NA; v_gene: TRBV13; d_gene: NA; j_gene: TRBJ2-1; CDR3nt: TGTGCCAGCAGCTCAACGTCCCTGTTCTATGATAGCTCCTACAATGAGCAGTTCTTC; CDR3aa: CASSSTSLFYDSSYNEQFF
abundance: NA; v_gene: TRBV30; d_gene: NA; j_gene: TRBJ2-7; CDR3nt: TGTGCCTGGAGGGCAGTATACGAGCAGTACTTC; CDR3aa: CAWRAVYEQYF
abundance: NA; v_gene: TRBV5-1; d_gene: NA; j_gene: TRBJ1-4; CDR3nt: TGCGCCAGCAGCCTGACCCAGGGGCTAAGCGAAAAACTGTTTTTT; CDR3aa: CASSLTQGLSEKLFF
abundance: NA; v_gene: TRBV30; d_gene: NA; j_gene: TRBJ1-1; CDR3nt: TGTGCCTGGAGTCCCAAGACCCTCATGAACACTGAAGCTTTCTTT; CDR3aa: CAWSPKTLMNTEAFF
abundance: NA; v_gene: TRBV4-3; d_gene: TRBD1; j_gene: TRBJ1-2; CDR3nt: TGCGCCAGCAGCCAAGAAAGGACAGGGGGCCTGGGGGGCTACACCTTC; CDR3aa: CASSQERTGGLGGYTF
abundance: few; v_gene: TRBV6-4; d_gene: NA; j_gene: TRBJ1-5; CDR3nt: TGTGCCAGCAGTGAAACAGAAGCCAGCAATCAGCCCCAGCATTTT; CDR3aa: CASSETEASNQPQHF
abundance: once; v_gene: TRBV3-1/TRBV3-2; d_gene: NA; j_gene: TRBJ2-7; CDR3nt: TGTGCCAGCAGCCAAGGTCCGGACTACGGCGAGCAGTACTTC; CDR3aa: CASSQGPDYGEQYF
abundance: NA; v_gene: TRBV2; d_gene: NA; j_gene: TRBJ1-5; CDR3nt: TGTGCCAGCAGTGAAGCGTTAGGTAGGCAGCCCCAGCATTTT; CDR3aa: CASSEALGRQPQHF
abundance: NA; v_gene: TRBV4-1; d_gene: NA; j_gene: TRBJ2-1; CDR3nt: TGCGCCAGCAGCCAAGAAAACCTCGGGAGTAGGGATGAGCAGTTCTTC; CDR3aa: CASSQENLGSRDEQFF
abundance: NA; v_gene: TRBV10-3; d_gene: NA; j_gene: TRBJ2-2; CDR3nt: TGTGCCATCAGTGGGATTTGGAACACCGGGGAGCTGTTTTTT; CDR3aa: CAISGIWNTGELFF
abundance: NA; v_gene: TRBV11-2; d_gene: NA; j_gene: TRBJ2-3; CDR3nt: TGTGCCAGCAGCTTGGTGGGGGGATACCATACGCAGTATTTT; CDR3aa: CASSLVGGYHTQYF
abundance: few; v_gene: TRBV3-1/TRBV3-2; d_gene: NA; j_gene: TRBJ1-1; CDR3nt: TGTGCCAGCAGCCGGGCTCTGAACACTGAAGCTTTCTTT; CDR3aa: CASSRALNTEAFF